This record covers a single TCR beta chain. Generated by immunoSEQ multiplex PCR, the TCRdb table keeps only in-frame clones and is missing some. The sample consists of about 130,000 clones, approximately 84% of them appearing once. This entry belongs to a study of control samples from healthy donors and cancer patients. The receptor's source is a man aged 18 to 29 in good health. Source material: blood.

The CDR3: CASSFEASSPGANVLTF. As DNA, the CDR3 is TGTGCCAGCAGCTTCGAAGCGTCAAGCCCTGGGGCCAACGTCCTGACTTTC. The rearrangement uses TRBV7-9 and TRBJ2-6; D gene ambiguous. The length of the CDR3 is 17 residues. The V end was cut by 3 bases, the J end by 2 bases, with 14 bases between. Germline V lookup: CDR1 SEHNR, CDR2 FQNEAQ (reference sequence).